The 18 T cell receptor beta chains below were found in one sample sequenced in a study of shared clonotypes between healthy human individuals. TCRdb's copy holds only in-frame clones and misses some; the assay was immunoSEQ multiplex PCR. The table has 2,100,000 or so clones, nearly 97% seen once. Sequencing was performed on naive CD4+ T cells sorted from blood. Subset of the sample: CD45RA+ positively selected. The receptors here all came from a man aged 18 to 30 in good health.

The chain recombines TRBV7-6 with TRBJ2-7; 11 bases are a match to TRBD1. Trimming at V came to 1 base and at J to 3 bases, leaving 2 bases not matched to a gene. The CDR3 is 15 amino acids. Per the germline V gene, CDR1 is SGHVS and CDR2 is FNYEAQ. This chain's CDR3 is CASSLGTGGYYEQYF. The CDR3 nucleotides read TGTGCCAGCAGCTTAGGGACAGGGGGCTACTACGAGCAGTACTTC. Full variable domain (rest looked up from reference TRBV7-6 and TRBJ2-7): GAGVSQSPRYKVTKRGQDVALRCDPISGHVSLYWYRQALGQGPEFLTYFNYEAQQDKSGLPNDRFSAERPEGSISTLTIQRTEQRDSAMYRCASSLGTGGYYEQYFGPGTRLTVT.

The chain carries TRBV6-6 and TRBJ2-5; perhaps TRBD2 as D (5 bases). The germline V gene has CDR1 MNHNY and CDR2 SVGAGI (reference sequence). The V gene lost 3 bases and the J gene lost 0 bases, with 14 bases spanning the gap. The CDR3 covers 16 residues. CDR3 coding DNA: TGTGCCAGCAGTTATTATCCTAGCCGGTACCAAGAGACCCAGTACTTC. Encoded protein: CASSYYPSRYQETQYF.

This sequence joins TRBV10-2 and TRBJ1-3; D unclear. The CDR3 spans 15 residues. The V gene's germline CDR1 is WSHSY and CDR2 SAAADI. V dropped 1 base and J dropped 0 bases, with 7 bases sitting between them. The CDR3 loop reads CASSEWVGSGNTIYF. CDR3 bases: TGCGCCAGCAGTGAGTGGGTTGGCTCTGGAAACACCATATATTTT.

This chain uses TRBV30 with TRBJ1-2; D is unresolved. CDR1 and CDR2 from the germline V gene are GTSNPN and SVGIG (reference sequence). The CDR3 is 12 amino acids. Trimming pared 0 bases from V and 4 bases from J, leaving 6 bases between. The DNA for the CDR3 is TGTGCCTGGAGTGTAAATGTCTATGGCTACACCTTC. It yields the protein CAWSVNVYGYTF.

The CDR3 is CASSSLAGGPSETQYF. The CDR3 DNA is TGCGCCAGCAGCTCCTTGGCCGGGGGGCCTTCTGAGACCCAGTACTTC. The rearrangement uses TRBV5-1 and TRBJ2-5; tentative D call: TRBD2 (7 bases). The ends were cut back, 3 bases at V and 5 bases at J, with 20 bases in the middle. CDR3 length equals 16 residues. Germline CDR1 and CDR2: SGHRS and YFSETQ.

This chain connects TRBV6-5 to TRBJ1-1, with D tentatively TRBD1 (5 bases). Deletions cut 0 bases from V and 4 bases from J, with 15 bases between. CDR1 and CDR2 (germline): MNHEY, SVGAGI. The CDR3 extends over 16 amino acids. The DNA of the CDR3 is TGTGCCAGCAGTTACTCGAGGGCAGGGCCGAGCACTGAAGCTTTCTTT. Translating gives CASSYSRAGPSTEAFF.

The rearrangement joins TRBV5-5 to TRBJ2-7, with TRBD1 matching 9 bases. V dropped 4 bases and J dropped 2; count of bases not matched to a gene: 4. Germline V gene sequence: CDR1 SGHKS, CDR2 YYEKEE (reference sequence). This CDR3 is 14 amino acids long. The CDR3 DNA reads TGTGCCAGCAGCCCCGGGACAGGGACCTACGAGCAGTACTTC. Translated: CASSPGTGTYEQYF.

V usage is TRBV5-6 and J usage is TRBJ2-1; D perhaps matches TRBD2 (5 bases). Trimming left V 4 bases short and J 7 bases short, with 21 bases between. This CDR3 contains 16 residues. CDR1 SGHDT and CDR2 YYEEEE come from the germline V gene. CDR3 residues: CASSPGVPLIQNEQFF. The CDR3 DNA sequence: TGTGCCAGCAGCCCCGGGGTCCCTCTGATTCAGAATGAGCAGTTCTTC.

The chain links TRBV5-8 to TRBJ2-3; D might be TRBD1 (5 bases). Germline assignment: CDR1 SGHTS and CDR2 YDEGEE. This CDR3 has 14 amino acids. The V end was cut by 7 bases, the J end by 0 bases, with 12 bases between. For the CDR3, the DNA is TGTGCCAGCTACGACAGACGTAGCACAGATACGCAGTATTTT. Protein sequence: CASYDRRSTDTQYF.

The chain joins TRBV19 to TRBJ1-5; 7 bases are a match to TRBD1. This CDR3 has 15 residues. Germline assignment: CDR1 LNHDA and CDR2 SQIVND (reference sequence). V dropped 3 bases and J dropped 5; count of bases not matched to a gene: 7. DNA for the CDR3: TGTGCCAGTAGTATGGGACAGACTAATGATCAGCCCCAGCATTTT. Translated, it gives CASSMGQTNDQPQHF.

The chain is built from TRBV6-1 and TRBJ2-5; the D gene is possibly TRBD2 (5 bases). Per the germline V gene, CDR1 is MNHNS and CDR2 is SASEGT. Deletions cut 2 bases from V and 7 bases from J, with 17 bases between. This CDR3 spans 15 amino acids. The chain's CDR3 is CASSEIERALGTQYF. CDR3 coding DNA: TGTGCCAGCAGTGAAATCGAGAGGGCCCTGGGGACCCAGTACTTC.

The chain is built from TRBV2 and TRBJ2-7; no clear D. The CDR3 contains 14 residues. The V gene lost 11 bases and the J gene lost 1 base, with 18 bases spanning the gap. CDR1 and CDR2 (germline): SNHLY, FYNNEI. CDR3 loop: CASGSEISSYEQYF. In DNA, the CDR3 is TGTGCCTCCGGTTCTGAGATTAGTTCCTACGAGCAGTACTTC.

Regarding this clone: This specimen includes other DNA sequences encoding the same CDR3. The chain's CDR3 is CASSLPSTDTQYF. CDR3 DNA: TGTGCCAGCAGCCTACCCAGCACAGATACGCAGTATTTT. The chain carries TRBV5-4 and TRBJ2-3; D uncertain. The ends were cut back, 4 bases at V and 0 bases at J, with 6 bases in the middle. In germline, CDR1 is SGHNT, CDR2 YYREEE (reference sequence). CDR3 length: 13 amino acids.

This chain links TRBV7-2 with TRBJ1-5; 8 positions agree with TRBD1. There are 15 residues in the CDR3. CDR1 and CDR2 from the germline V gene are SGHTA and FQGNSA. V was pared by 0 bases and J by 4 bases, with 2 bases of the junction left unmatched. CDR3 in DNA: TGTGCCAGCAGCTTAGCACAGGGGGGTAATCAGCCCCAGCATTTT. As protein: CASSLAQGGNQPQHF.

The CDR3 reads CASRTGGKNTEAFF. CDR3 sequence (DNA): TGTGCCAGCAGGACGGGAGGGAAGAACACTGAAGCTTTCTTT. The V call is TRBV6-1, the J call TRBJ1-1; D remains ambiguous. V dropped 6 bases and J dropped 1 base, with 12 bases sitting between them. Germline CDR1 reads MNHNS; CDR2 reads SASEGT. The CDR3 is 14 amino acids.

The gene calls are TRBV28 and TRBJ2-5; D perhaps matches TRBD2 (6 bases). The germline V gene has CDR1 MDHEN and CDR2 SYDVKM. V lost 3 bases and J 1 base, leaving 15 bases between the germline ends. CDR3 length: 16 residues. As DNA, the CDR3 is TGTGCCAGCAGTTTCCTCGGAGGGAGAGCCCAAGAGACCCAGTACTTC. Amino acid sequence: CASSFLGGRAQETQYF. The whole variable domain, filled in from reference TRBV28 and TRBJ2-5, reads DVKVTQSSRYLVKRTGEKVFLECVQDMDHENMFWYRQDPGLGLRLIYFSYDVKMKEKGDIPEGYSVSREKKERFSLILESASTNQTSMYLCASSFLGGRAQETQYFGPGTRLLVL.

The chain has TRBV5-1 and TRBJ1-1; the match to TRBD1 covers 7 bases. Germline CDR1 is SGHRS and CDR2 is YFSETQ. Trimming cost V 2 bases and J 4 bases; bases outside gene matches: 8. CDR3 length: 15 residues. CDR3 sequence (DNA): TGCGCCAGCAGCTTTAGACAGGGCGAAGGCACTGAAGCTTTCTTT. Protein: CASSFRQGEGTEAFF.

Here the CDR3 DNA reads TGTGCCAGCAGTCTCCGGACACCTGATGGCTACACCTTC. It specifies CASSLRTPDGYTF. V is TRBV27 and J is TRBJ1-2; maybe TRBD1 (5 bases). Germline V lookup: CDR1 MNHEY, CDR2 SMNVEV (reference sequence). The V and J ends lost 5 bases and 6 bases respectively, with 13 bases between them. This CDR3 is 13 amino acids long.